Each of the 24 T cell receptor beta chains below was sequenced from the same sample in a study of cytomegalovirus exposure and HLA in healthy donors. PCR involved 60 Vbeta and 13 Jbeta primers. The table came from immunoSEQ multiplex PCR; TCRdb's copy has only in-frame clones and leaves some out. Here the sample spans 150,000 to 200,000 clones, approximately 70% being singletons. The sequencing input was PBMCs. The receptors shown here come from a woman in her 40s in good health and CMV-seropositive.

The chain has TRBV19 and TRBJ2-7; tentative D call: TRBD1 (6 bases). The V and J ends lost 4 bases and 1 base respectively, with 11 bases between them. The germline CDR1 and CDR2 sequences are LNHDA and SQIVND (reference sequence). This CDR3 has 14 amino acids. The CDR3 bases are TGTGCCAGTAGTAAAGGGGACACATCCTACGAGCAGTACTTC. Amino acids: CASSKGDTSYEQYF.

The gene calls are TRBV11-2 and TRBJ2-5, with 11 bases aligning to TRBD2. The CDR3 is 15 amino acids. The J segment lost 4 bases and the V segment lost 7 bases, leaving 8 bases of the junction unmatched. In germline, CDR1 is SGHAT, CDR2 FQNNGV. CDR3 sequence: CASTSSGGAGETQYF. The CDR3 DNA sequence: TGTGCCAGCACCAGTAGCGGGGGGGCAGGAGAGACCCAGTACTTC. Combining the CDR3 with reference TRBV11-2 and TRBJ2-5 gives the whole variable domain EAGVAQSPRYKIIEKRQSVAFWCNPISGHATLYWYQQILGQGPKLLIQFQNNGVVDDSQLPKDRFSAERLKGVDSTLKIQPAKLEDSAVYLCASTSSGGAGETQYFGPGTRLLVL.

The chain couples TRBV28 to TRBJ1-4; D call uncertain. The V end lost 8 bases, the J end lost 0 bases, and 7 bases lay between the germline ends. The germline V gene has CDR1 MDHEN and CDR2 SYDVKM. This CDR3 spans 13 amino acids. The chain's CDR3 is CASERATNEKLFF. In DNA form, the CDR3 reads TGTGCCAGCGAACGGGCAACTAATGAAAAACTGTTTTTT.

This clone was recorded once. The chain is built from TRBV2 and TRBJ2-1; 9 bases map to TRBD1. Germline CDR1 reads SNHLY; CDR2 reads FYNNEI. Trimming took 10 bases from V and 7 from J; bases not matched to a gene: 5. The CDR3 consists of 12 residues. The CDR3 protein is CATGTGSNEQFF. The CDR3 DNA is TGTGCCACTGGGACAGGGTCTAATGAGCAGTTCTTC.

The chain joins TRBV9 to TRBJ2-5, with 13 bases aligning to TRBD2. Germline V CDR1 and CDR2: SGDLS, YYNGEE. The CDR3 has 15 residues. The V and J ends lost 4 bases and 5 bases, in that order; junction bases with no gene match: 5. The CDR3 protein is CASSMGTSGAETQYF. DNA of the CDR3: TGTGCCAGCAGCATGGGGACTAGCGGGGCGGAGACCCAGTACTTC. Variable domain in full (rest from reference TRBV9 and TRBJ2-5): DSGVTQTPKHLITATGQRVTLRCSPRSGDLSVYWYQQSLDQGLQFLIQYYNGEERAKGNILERFSAQQFPDLHSELNLSSLELGDSALYFCASSMGTSGAETQYFGPGTRLLVL.

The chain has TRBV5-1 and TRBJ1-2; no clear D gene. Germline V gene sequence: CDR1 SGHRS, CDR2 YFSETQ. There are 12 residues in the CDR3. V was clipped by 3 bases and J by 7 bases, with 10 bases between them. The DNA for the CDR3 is TGCGCCAGCAGCTGGATTGAGGGTGGCTACACCTTC. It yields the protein CASSWIEGGYTF.

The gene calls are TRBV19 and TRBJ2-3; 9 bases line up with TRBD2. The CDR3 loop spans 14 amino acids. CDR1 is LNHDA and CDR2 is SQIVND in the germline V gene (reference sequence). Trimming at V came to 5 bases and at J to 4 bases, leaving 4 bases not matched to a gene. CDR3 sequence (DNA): TGTGCCAGTAGTGTAGGCGGGGGGGCAGATACGCAGTATTTT. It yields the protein CASSVGGGADTQYF.

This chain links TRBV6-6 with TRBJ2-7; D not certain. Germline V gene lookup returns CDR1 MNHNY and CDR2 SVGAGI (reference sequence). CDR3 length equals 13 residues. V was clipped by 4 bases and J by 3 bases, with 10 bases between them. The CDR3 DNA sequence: TGTGCCAGCAGTTCCTTCCACGGCTACGAGCAGTACTTC. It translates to CASSSFHGYEQYF.

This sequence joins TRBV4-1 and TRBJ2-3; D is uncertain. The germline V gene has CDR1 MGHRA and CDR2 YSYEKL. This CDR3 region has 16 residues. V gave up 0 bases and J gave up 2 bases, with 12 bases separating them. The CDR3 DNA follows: TGCGCCAGCAGCCAAGACAGACGGAACTACACAGATACGCAGTATTTT. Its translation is CASSQDRRNYTDTQYF.

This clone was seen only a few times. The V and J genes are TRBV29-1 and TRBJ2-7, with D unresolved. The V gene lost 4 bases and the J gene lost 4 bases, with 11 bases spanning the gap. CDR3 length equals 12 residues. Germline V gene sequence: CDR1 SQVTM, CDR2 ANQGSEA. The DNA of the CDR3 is TGCAGCGTTGCGACTCCCCTGTACGAGCAGTACTTC. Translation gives CSVATPLYEQYF.

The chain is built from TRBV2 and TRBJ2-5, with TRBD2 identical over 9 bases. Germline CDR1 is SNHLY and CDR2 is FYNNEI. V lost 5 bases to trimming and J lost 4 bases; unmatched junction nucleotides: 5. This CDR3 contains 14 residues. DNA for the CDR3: TGTGCCAGCAGTCCTCTAGCGGGATCAGAGACCCAGTACTTC. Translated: CASSPLAGSETQYF.

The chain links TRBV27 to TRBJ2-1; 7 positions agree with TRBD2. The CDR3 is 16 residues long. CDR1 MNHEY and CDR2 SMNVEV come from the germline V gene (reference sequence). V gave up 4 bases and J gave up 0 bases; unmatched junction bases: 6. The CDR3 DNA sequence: TGTGCCAGCAGTTCCCTAGCGGAGGGCTCCTACAATGAGCAGTTCTTC. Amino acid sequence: CASSSLAEGSYNEQFF.

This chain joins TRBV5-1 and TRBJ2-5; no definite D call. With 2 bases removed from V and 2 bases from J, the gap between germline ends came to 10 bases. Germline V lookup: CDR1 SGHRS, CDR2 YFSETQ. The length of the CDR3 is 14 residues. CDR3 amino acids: CASSLNGAQETQYF. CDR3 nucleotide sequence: TGCGCCAGCAGCTTAAACGGAGCGCAAGAGACCCAGTACTTC.

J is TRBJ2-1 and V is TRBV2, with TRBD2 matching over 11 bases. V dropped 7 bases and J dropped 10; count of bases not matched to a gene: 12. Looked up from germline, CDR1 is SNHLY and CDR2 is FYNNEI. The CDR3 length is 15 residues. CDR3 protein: CASKVETSGIGEQFF. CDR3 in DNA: TGTGCCAGCAAGGTCGAGACTAGCGGGATCGGGGAGCAGTTCTTC.

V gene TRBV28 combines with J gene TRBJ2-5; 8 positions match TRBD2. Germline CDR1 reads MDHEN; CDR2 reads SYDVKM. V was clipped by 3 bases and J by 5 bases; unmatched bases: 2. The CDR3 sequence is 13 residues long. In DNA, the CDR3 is TGTGCCAGCAGTTTGCTAGCGGGCGAGACCCAGTACTTC. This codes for CASSLLAGETQYF. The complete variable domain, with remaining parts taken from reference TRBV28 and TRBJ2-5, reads DVKVTQSSRYLVKRTGEKVFLECVQDMDHENMFWYRQDPGLGLRLIYFSYDVKMKEKGDIPEGYSVSREKKERFSLILESASTNQTSMYLCASSLLAGETQYFGPGTRLLVL.

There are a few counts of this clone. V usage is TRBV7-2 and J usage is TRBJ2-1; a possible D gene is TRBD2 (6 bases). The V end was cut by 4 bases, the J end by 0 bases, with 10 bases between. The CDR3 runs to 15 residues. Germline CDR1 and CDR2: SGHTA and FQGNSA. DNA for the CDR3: TGTGCCAGCAGCTCACTAGCTTCCTCCTACAATGAGCAGTTCTTC. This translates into CASSSLASSYNEQFF.

The CDR3 protein is CASKASANTGELFF. CDR3 coding DNA: TGTGCCAGCAAAGCTAGCGCAAACACCGGGGAGCTGTTTTTT. The rearrangement links TRBV6-5 to TRBJ2-2; D possibly corresponds to TRBD2 (6 bases). Per the germline V gene, CDR1 is MNHEY and CDR2 is SVGAGI. With 7 bases removed from V and 2 bases from J, the gap between germline ends came to 11 bases. The CDR3 is made up of 14 amino acids.

CDR3 region: CASTEVVGLAGGQGTQYF. The CDR3, as DNA: TGTGCCAGCACCGAAGTCGTGGGCCTAGCGGGGGGGCAGGGTACGCAGTATTTT. The chain is built from TRBV11-2 and TRBJ2-3; TRBD2 agrees at 12 bases. V shed 7 bases, J shed 8 bases, and the junction held 19 bases outside the gene matches. Germline lookup yields CDR1 SGHAT and CDR2 FQNNGV. The CDR3 is 18 residues long.

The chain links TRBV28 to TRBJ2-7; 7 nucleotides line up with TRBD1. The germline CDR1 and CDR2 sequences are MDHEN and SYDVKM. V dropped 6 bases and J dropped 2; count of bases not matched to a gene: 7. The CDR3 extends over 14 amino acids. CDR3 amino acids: CASSSPDRPYEQYF. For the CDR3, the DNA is TGTGCCAGCAGCAGTCCGGACAGGCCCTACGAGCAGTACTTC.

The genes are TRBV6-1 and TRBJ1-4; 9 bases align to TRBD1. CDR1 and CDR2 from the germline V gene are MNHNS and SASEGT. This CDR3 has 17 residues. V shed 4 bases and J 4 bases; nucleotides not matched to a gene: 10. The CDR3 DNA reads TGTGCCAGCAGTGCAAGTCACCTGACAGGGGGTAATGAAAAACTGTTTTTT. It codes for CASSASHLTGGNEKLFF.

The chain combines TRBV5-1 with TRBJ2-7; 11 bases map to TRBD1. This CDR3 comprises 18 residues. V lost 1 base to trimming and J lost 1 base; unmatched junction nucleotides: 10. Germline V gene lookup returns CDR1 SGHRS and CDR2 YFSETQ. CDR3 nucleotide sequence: TGCGCCAGCAGCTTGACCCCTGGACAGGGGGCTTTTTCCTACGAGCAGTACTTC. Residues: CASSLTPGQGAFSYEQYF.

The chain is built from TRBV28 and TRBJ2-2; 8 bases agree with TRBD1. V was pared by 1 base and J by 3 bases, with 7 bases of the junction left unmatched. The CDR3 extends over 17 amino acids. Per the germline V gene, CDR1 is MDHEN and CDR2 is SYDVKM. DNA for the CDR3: TGTGCCAGCAGTTTATTCCCGGACAGGGTGGACACCGGGGAGCTGTTTTTT. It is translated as CASSLFPDRVDTGELFF.

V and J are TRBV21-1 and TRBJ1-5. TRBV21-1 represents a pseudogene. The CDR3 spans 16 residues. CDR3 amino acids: CASSTRGTESNQPQHF. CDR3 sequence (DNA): TGTGCCAGCAGCACACGCGGGACGGAGAGCAATCAGCCCCAGCATTTT.

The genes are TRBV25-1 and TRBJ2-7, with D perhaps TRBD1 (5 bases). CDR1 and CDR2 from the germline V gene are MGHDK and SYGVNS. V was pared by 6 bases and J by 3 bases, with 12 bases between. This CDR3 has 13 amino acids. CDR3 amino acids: CASRLTVSYEQYF. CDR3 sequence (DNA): TGTGCCAGCAGATTGACAGTAAGCTACGAGCAGTACTTC.